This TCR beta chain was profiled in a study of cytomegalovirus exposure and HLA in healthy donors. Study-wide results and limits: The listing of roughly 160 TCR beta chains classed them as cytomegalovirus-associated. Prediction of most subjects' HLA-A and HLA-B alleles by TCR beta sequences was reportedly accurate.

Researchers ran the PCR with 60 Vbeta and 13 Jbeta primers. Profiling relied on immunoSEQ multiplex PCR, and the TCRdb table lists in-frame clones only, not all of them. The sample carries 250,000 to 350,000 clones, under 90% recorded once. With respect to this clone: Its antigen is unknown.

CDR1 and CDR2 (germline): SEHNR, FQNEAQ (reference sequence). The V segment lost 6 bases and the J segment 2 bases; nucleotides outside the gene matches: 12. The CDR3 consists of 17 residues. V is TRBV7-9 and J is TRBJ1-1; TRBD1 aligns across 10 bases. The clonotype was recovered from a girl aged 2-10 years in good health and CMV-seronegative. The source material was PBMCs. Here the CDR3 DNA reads TGTGCCAGCAGTTCCGGGACAGGGGCTCACGTAAACACTGAAGCTTTCTTT. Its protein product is CASSSGTGAHVNTEAFF.